This is a list of T cell receptor beta chains from one sample in a study of neurological immune-mediated disorders. TCRdb re-called the 5' RACE reads through MiXCR, storing one row per CDR3 protein. The data hold tens of thousands of distinct CDR3 sequences, with under 4.5% observed a single time. The sample consisted of PBMCs. The receptors were sampled from a woman aged 50 to 60 with multiple sclerosis. Both conserved end residues are part of each CDR3. The D gene is left open where the match is weak. For some rows the clone size is stated as once, few or many, or as a class when expanded; others skip it.

cdr3_aa | cdr3_nt | d_call | v_call | clone_size | j_call | cdr3_length
CASAHHSPLHF | TGTGCCAGTGCCCACCATTCACCCCTCCACTTT | - | TRBV19 | many | TRBJ1-6 | 11
CASSRTGYDQPQHF | TGTGCCAGCAGTCGGACAGGTTACGATCAGCCCCAGCATTTT | TRBD1 | TRBV12-3/TRBV12-4 | many | TRBJ1-5 | 14
CSATDGATNEKLFF | TGCAGTGCGACGGACGGAGCAACTAATGAAAAACTGTTTTTT | - | TRBV20-1 | many | TRBJ1-4 | 14
CASSYSPQGTEAFF | TGTGCCAGCAGTTACTCCCCTCAGGGCACTGAAGCTTTCTTT | - | TRBV6-5 | many | TRBJ1-1 | 14
CSASQGAQNIQYF | TGCAGTGCTTCTCAGGGGGCCCAAAACATTCAGTACTTC | TRBD1 | TRBV20-1 | few | TRBJ2-4 | 13
CASSLGGRGRGYGYTF | TGTGCCAGCAGCCTAGGGGGGAGGGGGCGCGGCTATGGCTACACCTTC | TRBD1 | TRBV7-2 | many | TRBJ1-2 | 16
CASSVAGGNTIYF | TGTGCCAGCAGCGTAGCGGGAGGAAACACCATATATTTT | - | TRBV9 | many | TRBJ1-3 | 13
CSVRNSDYSNQPQHF | TGCAGTGTTAGAAACAGCGATTATAGCAATCAGCCCCAGCATTTT | - | TRBV20-1 | - | TRBJ1-5 | 15
CASVGTGGTEAFF | TGTGCCAGTGTCGGGACAGGGGGCACTGAAGCTTTCTTT | TRBD1 | TRBV19 | few | TRBJ1-1 | 13
CSASRTGNTGELFF | TGCAGTGCTAGCCGGACAGGGAACACCGGGGAGCTGTTTTTT | TRBD1 | TRBV20-1 | many | TRBJ2-2 | 14
CSARVLAGAYNEQFF | TGCAGTGCTAGGGTTCTGGCGGGGGCCTACAATGAGCAGTTCTTC | TRBD2 | TRBV20-1 | many | TRBJ2-1 | 15